The 19 T cell receptor beta chains presented below share a single source sample, sequenced in a study of beta chain features in type 1 diabetes. Study conclusions and caveats: Shorter TCRB CDR3s, moderately but significantly so, were found in Type 1 diabetes patients in all four CD4+ subsets.

No antigens are known for them. Investigators reverse transcribed all isolated RNA, so they sequenced expressed TCRB transcripts. Here immunoSEQ multiplex PCR was the method, and the copy in TCRdb shows in-frame clones only, minus some. Here the sample spans hundreds of thousands of clones, over 10% being singletons. The sequenced material came from naive CD4+ T cells from blood. The receptors come from a man aged 18 to 30 with type 1 diabetes.

The chain has TRBV14 and TRBJ1-1; the D is unclear. CDR3 length: 12 amino acids. V was shortened by 4 bases and J by 5 bases, with 8 bases between the two germline ends. CDR1 is SGHDN, CDR2 FVKESK, per germline. CDR3 sequence: CASSPTRTEAFF. The CDR3 bases are TGTGCCAGCAGCCCCACGAGAACTGAAGCTTTCTTT.

The chain links TRBV11-2 to TRBJ1-2, with D perhaps matching TRBD1 (6 bases). Germline CDR1 SGHAT, CDR2 FQNNGV. Trimming took off 5 bases at V and 4 bases at J, with 14 bases between the two ends. The length of the CDR3 is 14 residues. CDR3 sequence: CASSQRTVLYGYTF. The CDR3 bases are TGTGCCAGCAGCCAAAGGACAGTTCTCTATGGCTACACCTTC.

This clone appeared a few times. The chain links TRBV7-9 to TRBJ1-3; no definite D call. Looked up from germline, CDR1 is SEHNR and CDR2 is FQNEAQ (reference sequence). The length of the CDR3 is 12 residues. Trimming took off 2 bases at V and 4 bases at J, with 3 bases between the two ends. CDR3 protein: CASSLLGNTIYF. CDR3 DNA sequence: TGTGCCAGCAGCTTATTGGGAAACACCATATATTTT.

The V gene is TRBV5-1, the J gene TRBJ1-5; a possible D gene is TRBD1 (5 bases). The ends were cut back, 4 bases at V and 5 bases at J, with 13 bases in the middle. The length of the CDR3 is 14 residues. CDR1 is SGHRS and CDR2 is YFSETQ in the germline V gene. Here the CDR3 DNA reads TGCGCCAGCAGCCTCGCGGGAGGGGATCAGCCCCAGCATTTT. Protein product: CASSLAGGDQPQHF.

This clone showed up just a few times. Other DNA sequences of this sample code for an identical CDR3. V is TRBV2 and J is TRBJ1-5, with 7 bases fitting TRBD1. CDR3 length equals 14 residues. CDR1 is SNHLY and CDR2 is FYNNEI in the germline V gene. V shed 4 bases, J shed 5 bases, and the junction held 5 bases outside the gene matches. The CDR3 sequence is CASSGTGGDQPQHF. In DNA, the CDR3 is TGTGCCAGCAGTGGGACAGGTGGTGATCAGCCCCAGCATTTT.

In this sample, this clone turned up a few times. This chain connects TRBV6-6 to TRBJ2-3, with unresolved D. This CDR3 contains 12 residues. Germline V gene lookup returns CDR1 MNHNY and CDR2 SVGAGI (reference sequence). With 10 bases removed from V and 2 bases from J, the gap between germline ends came to 10 bases. The CDR3: CATADATDTQYF. CDR3 in DNA: TGTGCCACCGCAGATGCCACAGATACGCAGTATTTT.

This clone turned up a few times. This chain links TRBV1 with TRBJ2-5; the DNA was not compared with TRBD2, the D call given in the table. TRBV1 constitutes a pseudogene. This CDR3 has 14 amino acids. The CDR3 sequence: CTSSQDLVTETQYF. Here the CDR3 DNA reads TGCACCAGCAGCCAAGATCTAGTAACAGAGACCCAGTACTTC.

This chain links TRBV19 with TRBJ2-2; unclear D gene. CDR3 size: 16 residues. V was cut by 6 bases and J by 9 bases, with 23 bases left in between. Germline V CDR1 and CDR2: LNHDA, SQIVND (reference sequence). The CDR3 is CASSPLATPNFRELFF. CDR3 sequence (DNA): TGTGCCAGTAGCCCCCTGGCGACTCCAAATTTCCGGGAGCTGTTTTTT.

The rearrangement uses TRBV5-1 and TRBJ2-3, with D perhaps matching TRBD1 (5 bases). This CDR3 contains 15 residues. V lost 0 bases, J lost 6 bases, and 14 bases lay in between. Germline V gene sequence: CDR1 SGHRS, CDR2 YFSETQ. For the CDR3, the DNA is TGCGCCAGCAGCTTGGGGCAGGGCCTCTTCGATACGCAGTATTTT. Amino acids: CASSLGQGLFDTQYF.

This clone has just a few counts. The J gene is TRBJ2-6, the V gene TRBV5-1; the D is unclear. The ends were cut back, 6 bases at V and 1 base at J, with 17 bases in the middle. The CDR3 sequence is 17 residues long. From germline, CDR1 is SGHRS and CDR2 YFSETQ. This CDR3 reads CASNLTPLRSGANVLTF. CDR3 DNA sequence: TGCGCCAGCAATCTTACACCTCTACGATCTGGGGCCAACGTCCTGACTTTC.

Worth noting for this clone: Different DNA sequences within this sample yield the same CDR3. This rearrangement joins TRBV5-1 to TRBJ2-3; D is unresolved. Trimming removed 2 bases at V and 2 bases at J, with 9 bases between. Germline V gives CDR1 SGHRS, CDR2 YFSETQ. The CDR3 consists of 14 residues. This CDR3 reads CASSFGLNTDTQYF. CDR3 nucleotides: TGCGCCAGCAGCTTCGGCCTTAACACAGATACGCAGTATTTT.

V usage is TRBV5-1 and J usage is TRBJ2-1; 12 bases align to TRBD1. This CDR3 comprises 16 residues. CDR1 is SGHRS and CDR2 is YFSETQ in the germline V gene. J gave up 6 bases and V 4 bases, and 8 bases lay outside the gene matches. In DNA form, the CDR3 reads TGCGCCAGCAGCCCTACCGGGACAGGGGGCCTCAATGAGCAGTTCTTC. Translation gives CASSPTGTGGLNEQFF.

As to this clone: Other DNA sequences from this sample encode an identical CDR3 as well. The V and J genes are TRBV7-9 and TRBJ1-1, with TRBD1 matching 9 bases. Germline CDR1 and CDR2: SEHNR and FQNEAQ (reference sequence). The CDR3 sequence is 14 residues long. V dropped 6 bases and J dropped 1; count of bases not matched to a gene: 3. CDR3 coding DNA: TGTGCCAGCAGTTGGGGACAGGGGAACACTGAAGCTTTCTTT. It translates to CASSWGQGNTEAFF.

The chain recombines TRBV5-1 with TRBJ1-2; no clear D. Germline assignment: CDR1 SGHRS and CDR2 YFSETQ. With 4 bases removed from V and 4 bases from J, the gap between germline ends came to 20 bases. CDR3 length: 16 residues. The CDR3 region has the DNA TGCGCCAGCAGCACCGGGCGGGATTCAAATTTCTATGGCTACACCTTC. Translated: CASSTGRDSNFYGYTF.

The chain carries TRBV13 and TRBJ1-1; D is unclear. The CDR3 runs 13 residues. The germline gives CDR1 PRHDT, CDR2 FYEKMQ (reference sequence). Trimming pared 3 bases from V and 2 bases from J, leaving 7 bases between. CDR3 residues: CASSLRENTEAFF. As DNA, the CDR3 is TGTGCCAGCAGCTTGAGGGAAAACACTGAAGCTTTCTTT.

The J gene is TRBJ2-7, the V gene TRBV21-1. TRBV21-1 is given as a pseudogene. CDR3 length: 10 residues. DNA of the CDR3: TGTGCACAGCTGGGAAACGAGCAGTACTTC. It translates to CAQLGNEQYF.

The gene calls are TRBV6-1 and TRBJ1-6; possibly TRBD1 for D (5 bases). From germline, CDR1 is MNHNS and CDR2 SASEGT. The CDR3 runs 12 residues. V was clipped by 8 bases and J by 15 bases, with 17 bases between them. CDR3 loop: CASGRDGEVLHF. The CDR3 bases are TGTGCCAGCGGGCGGGACGGAGAAGTCCTCCACTTT.

The chain has TRBV6-6 and TRBJ1-6; TRBD1 agrees at 9 bases. This CDR3 spans 14 amino acids. Germline V CDR1 and CDR2: MNHNY, SVGAGI (reference sequence). Losses at the gene ends were 6 bases for V and 5 bases for J; bases not matched to a gene: 2. CDR3 sequence: CASSRTGDNSPLHF. The CDR3 bases are TGTGCCAGCAGCCGGACAGGGGATAATTCACCCCTCCACTTT.

A few counts support this clone. V gene TRBV18 combines with J gene TRBJ2-3; possible D gene TRBD2, 5 bases. Trimming stripped 1 base from V and 4 bases from J, with 12 bases between. The CDR3 covers 15 residues. CDR1 and CDR2 (germline): KGHSH, LQKENI. CDR3 region: CASSPQHLRADTQYF. Written as DNA, the CDR3 is TGTGCCAGCTCACCACAACACCTGCGGGCAGATACGCAGTATTTT.